This entry lists 16 T cell receptor beta chains sequenced from one sample in a study of blood T cell repertoires in COVID-19. Only in-frame clones appear in the TCRdb table, and some are missing; sequencing was by immunoSEQ multiplex PCR. This sample carries approximately 220,000 clones, 86% of them seen once, and the ten largest clones take 3.5% to 4%. The material sequenced was PBMCs or T cells enriched from blood (not recorded which). These receptors all stem from a woman between 35 and 50 years old with acute COVID-19.

The V gene is TRBV4-1, the J gene TRBJ2-1; 9 bases are shared with TRBD2. Germline CDR1 reads MGHRA; CDR2 reads YSYEKL. There are 17 residues in the CDR3. Trimming cost V 3 bases and J 3 bases; bases outside gene matches: 9. The CDR3 is CASSQYAGREGYNEQFF. For the CDR3, the DNA is TGCGCCAGCAGCCAGTACGCGGGGCGGGAGGGCTACAATGAGCAGTTCTTC.

This chain uses TRBV5-6 with TRBJ2-1; 12 positions agree with TRBD2. CDR1 is SGHDT, CDR2 YYEEEE, per germline. V dropped 5 bases and J dropped 9; count of bases not matched to a gene: 6. The CDR3 consists of 14 residues. Written as DNA, the CDR3 is TGTGCCAGCAGTCCCGGACTAGCGGGATTTGAGCAGTTCTTC. Translation: CASSPGLAGFEQFF.

The gene calls are TRBV18 and TRBJ2-7; 7 bases fit TRBD1. CDR1 and CDR2 from the germline V gene are KGHSH and LQKENI. This CDR3 is built from 17 residues. Losses at the gene ends were 6 bases for V and 6 bases for J; bases not matched to a gene: 20. CDR3: CASSQQGVGFKSGEQYF. The CDR3 coding sequence is TGTGCCAGCTCCCAGCAGGGGGTCGGATTTAAATCCGGCGAGCAGTACTTC. Combining the CDR3 with reference TRBV18 and TRBJ2-7 gives the whole variable domain NAGVMQNPRHLVRRRGQEARLRCSPMKGHSHVYWYRQLPEEGLKFMVYLQKENIIDESGMPKERFSAEFPKEGPSILRIQQVVRGDSAAYFCASSQQGVGFKSGEQYFGPGTRLTVT.

CDR3 in DNA: TGTGCCAGCAGCTTAGCGACAGGGGCCCGAAGGTCGGAGCAGTTCTTC. Encoded protein: CASSLATGARRSEQFF. The chain is built from TRBV7-9 and TRBJ2-1; TRBD1 aligns across 8 bases. The CDR3 covers 16 residues. V was clipped by 0 bases and J by 10 bases; unmatched bases: 11. Per germline, CDR1 SEHNR and CDR2 FQNEAQ (reference sequence).

The gene calls are TRBV28 and TRBJ2-3, with 8 bases identical to TRBD1. The ends lost 10 bases at V and 3 bases at J; junction bases unmatched: 9. CDR1 and CDR2 from the germline V gene are MDHEN and SYDVKM. This CDR3 contains 14 residues. CDR3 amino acids: CATTSGQVTDTQYF. CDR3 DNA sequence: TGTGCCACTACTTCGGGACAGGTGACAGATACGCAGTATTTT.

This chain connects TRBV6-2 or TRBV6-3 to TRBJ1-5; D call uncertain. Germline V gene sequence: CDR1 MNHEY, CDR2 SVGEGT. The length of the CDR3 is 14 residues. Trimming took off 5 bases at V and 6 bases at J, with 14 bases between the two ends. For the CDR3, the DNA is TGTGCCAGCAGTGACATCGGGAAGGGTCAGCCCCAGCATTTT. Amino acid sequence: CASSDIGKGQPQHF.

The chain joins TRBV6-2 or TRBV6-3 to TRBJ2-1; 9 positions agree with TRBD2. The CDR3 totals 16 residues. J lost 4 bases, V lost 4 bases, and 8 bases had no gene match. CDR1 and CDR2 from the germline V gene are MNHEY and SVGEGT. Written as DNA, the CDR3 is TGTGCCAGCAGTTTACCCAGCGGGAGGAGGTACAATGAGCAGTTCTTC. Amino acids: CASSLPSGRRYNEQFF.

The chain is built from TRBV28 and TRBJ2-7; 10 nucleotides match TRBD2. The CDR3 has 14 amino acids. The J segment lost 3 bases and the V segment lost 4 bases, leaving 3 bases of the junction unmatched. CDR1 and CDR2 from the germline V gene are MDHEN and SYDVKM. The DNA of the CDR3 is TGTGCCAGCAGTTCTAGCGGGAGTTTCTACGAGCAGTACTTC. Its protein product is CASSSSGSFYEQYF.

This chain connects TRBV11-2 to TRBJ2-3, with TRBD1 matching 11 bases. With 2 bases clipped from V and 1 base from J, the junction kept 2 bases outside the gene matches. The V gene's germline CDR1 is SGHAT and CDR2 FQNNGV. The CDR3 loop spans 16 amino acids. CDR3 sequence: CASSLLGQGGTDTQYF. CDR3 coding DNA: TGTGCCAGCAGCTTACTGGGACAGGGGGGCACAGATACGCAGTATTTT.

This clone was seen once. The gene calls are TRBV10-1 and TRBJ2-3, with 13 nucleotides matching TRBD2. Per germline, CDR1 WNHNN and CDR2 SYGVQD (reference sequence). After removal of 6 bases from V and 6 bases from J, the junction contained 6 bases not matched to a gene. The CDR3 runs 15 residues. The CDR3 protein is CASSPGLAGTDTQYF. For the CDR3, the DNA is TGCGCCAGCAGCCCGGGACTAGCGGGGACCGATACGCAGTATTTT.

This clone occurred once. J is TRBJ2-7 and V is TRBV6-5, with a tentative D call TRBD2 (6 bases). Looked up from germline, CDR1 is MNHEY and CDR2 is SVGAGI. V was shortened by 7 bases and J by 4 bases, with 20 bases between the two germline ends. The CDR3 runs 15 residues. The DNA of the CDR3 is TGTGCCAGCATCGGGGGTAACCTCGGAGGGTACGAGCAGTACTTC. This translates into CASIGGNLGGYEQYF.

This clone was seen many times. The V gene is TRBV5-1, the J gene TRBJ2-3, with TRBD2 matching 7 bases. There are 15 residues in the CDR3. Germline V gene lookup returns CDR1 SGHRS and CDR2 YFSETQ. Losses at the gene ends were 1 base for V and 3 bases for J; bases not matched to a gene: 5. The CDR3 region has the DNA TGCGCCAGCAGCTTGTTGGCGGGAGTGACAGATACGCAGTATTTT. Translated: CASSLLAGVTDTQYF.

The V and J genes are TRBV28 and TRBJ2-3, with 10 bases that match TRBD2. The germline CDR1 and CDR2 sequences are MDHEN and SYDVKM. This CDR3 is 17 amino acids long. The junction had 9 bases not matched to a gene; V was cut back by 6 bases and J by 0 bases. The CDR3 DNA is TGTGCCAGCAGCGCCCAGGGACTAGCGATGAGCACAGATACGCAGTATTTT. This translates into CASSAQGLAMSTDTQYF.

On this clone itself: This sample includes further DNA sequences coding for the same CDR3. The chain is built from TRBV28 and TRBJ1-5, with a weak D call TRBD1 (5 bases). The CDR3 has 14 amino acids. Trimming left V 2 bases short and J 2 bases short, with 7 bases between. The germline CDR1 and CDR2 sequences are MDHEN and SYDVKM. CDR3 sequence (DNA): TGTGCCAGCAGTTTAGGGGGGGGCAATCAGCCCCAGCATTTT. Amino acid sequence: CASSLGGGNQPQHF.

The chain employs TRBV2 and TRBJ2-7, with D possibly being TRBD2 (7 bases). CDR3 size: 15 residues. V dropped 6 bases and J dropped 7 bases, with 22 bases sitting between them. CDR1 SNHLY and CDR2 FYNNEI come from the germline V gene. CDR3 in DNA: TGTGCCAGCAGCCCCCCGCGGGGGCATCTTGGGGAGCAGTACTTC. Protein: CASSPPRGHLGEQYF.

V is TRBV28 and J is TRBJ2-1; a possible D gene is TRBD1 (8 bases). V shed 6 bases and J shed 12 bases, with 33 bases lying between them. Germline V gives CDR1 MDHEN, CDR2 SYDVKM. The CDR3 runs 18 residues. The DNA for the CDR3 is TGTGCCAGCAGGCCAGCAGGGGGCGGGAGAAGCGACCTTGGTCGGCAGTTCTTC. It translates to CASRPAGGGRSDLGRQFF.